This entry lists 20 T cell receptor beta chains sequenced from one sample in a study of blood T cell repertoires in COVID-19. Sequencing was performed with immunoSEQ multiplex PCR; in TCRdb, only in-frame clones are kept and a portion is missing. The sample records over 300,000 clones, around 88% being singletons. What was sequenced was peripheral blood. All receptors come from a woman between 45 and 60 years old with acute or convalescent COVID-19.

The CDR3 sequence is CATLQGGGYTF. CDR3 DNA: TGTGCCACCCTACAGGGTGGTGGCTACACCTTC. V is TRBV19 and J is TRBJ1-2, with D maybe TRBD1 (6 bases). The length of the CDR3 is 11 residues. The germline V gene has CDR1 LNHDA and CDR2 SQIVND (reference sequence). The V end lost 10 bases, the J end lost 7 bases, and 13 bases lay between the germline ends. The variable domain in full, completed from reference TRBV19 and TRBJ1-2, reads DGGITQSPKYLFRKEGQNVTLSCEQNLNHDAMYWYRQDPGQGLRLIYYSQIVNDFQKGDIAEGYSVSREKKESFPLTVTSAQKNPTAFYLCATLQGGGYTFGSGTRLTVV.

This clone showed up just once. This rearrangement joins TRBV3-1 (or the pseudogene TRBV3-2) to TRBJ1-6; TRBD1 matches at 7 bases. V was clipped by 3 bases and J by 11 bases; unmatched bases: 7. Germline V CDR1 and CDR2: LGHDT, YNNKEL (reference sequence). CDR3 length: 14 residues. CDR3 amino acids: CASSQRGTDAPLHF. The CDR3 DNA reads as TGTGCCAGCAGCCAGAGAGGGACAGATGCACCCCTCCACTTT.

The rearrangement uses TRBV6-2 or TRBV6-3 and TRBJ1-5; a weak D match, TRBD1 (5 bases). In germline, CDR1 is MNHEY, CDR2 SVGEGT. The germline V and J ends were trimmed by 4 bases and 6 bases, with 19 bases remaining between them. There are 16 residues in the CDR3. CDR3 protein: CASSSIQVYLGQPQHF. The CDR3 nucleotides are TGTGCCAGCAGTTCGATACAGGTCTATCTCGGTCAGCCCCAGCATTTT.

The V gene is TRBV5-1, the J gene TRBJ2-5, with 11 bases matching TRBD1. J gave up 5 bases and V 2 bases, and 5 bases lay outside the gene matches. This CDR3 is built from 15 residues. CDR1 is SGHRS, CDR2 YFSETQ, per germline. The CDR3 DNA sequence: TGCGCCAGCAGCTTCGGACAGGGGGCCGAGGAGACCCAGTACTTC. It codes for CASSFGQGAEETQYF. Variable domain in full (rest from reference TRBV5-1 and TRBJ2-5): KAGVTQTPRYLIKTRGQQVTLSCSPISGHRSVSWYQQTPGQGLQFLFEYFSETQRNKGNFPGRFSGRQFSNSRSEMNVSTLELGDSALYLCASSFGQGAEETQYFGPGTRLLVL.

The table lists this clone with a count of one. The chain is built from TRBV28 and TRBJ2-1, with TRBD2 matching over 8 bases. Germline V CDR1 and CDR2: MDHEN, SYDVKM. CDR3 length: 17 residues. The V and J ends lost 4 bases and 4 bases, in that order; junction bases with no gene match: 12. The chain's CDR3 is CASSSSTTSGRYNEQFF. Written as DNA, the CDR3 is TGTGCCAGCAGTTCGTCCACCACTAGCGGAAGATACAATGAGCAGTTCTTC.

This chain joins TRBV11-2 and TRBJ2-3, with D possibly TRBD2 on 6 matching bases. CDR1 and CDR2 (germline): SGHAT, FQNNGV. This CDR3 is built from 14 residues. The V end lost 4 bases, the J end lost 2 bases, and 10 bases lay between the germline ends. This CDR3 reads CASSSRGNTDTQYF. The DNA for the CDR3 is TGTGCCAGCAGCTCCCGGGGGAACACAGATACGCAGTATTTT.

V is TRBV18 and J is TRBJ1-2; 7 bases line up with TRBD1. The J segment lost 2 bases and the V segment lost 3 bases, leaving 6 bases of the junction unmatched. This CDR3 is built from 15 residues. The germline gives CDR1 KGHSH, CDR2 LQKENI. The CDR3 sequence: CASSPSQGPNYGYTF. The CDR3, as DNA: TGTGCCAGCTCACCCTCACAGGGGCCCAACTATGGCTACACCTTC.

This clone was observed a few times. The genes are TRBV6-2 or TRBV6-3 and TRBJ1-2; TRBD1 agrees at 8 bases. CDR1 and CDR2 from the germline V gene are MNHEY and SVGEGT. After removal of 6 bases from V and 8 bases from J, the junction contained 11 bases not matched to a gene. The CDR3 extends over 14 amino acids. The CDR3 nucleotides are TGTGCCAGCAGCCCTAGACAGGGGACGGCAGGCTACACCTTC. Protein: CASSPRQGTAGYTF.

The J gene is TRBJ2-2, the V gene TRBV6-5, with 7 bases identical to TRBD2. The V gene's germline CDR1 is MNHEY and CDR2 SVGAGI. The V segment lost 2 bases and the J segment 7 bases; nucleotides outside the gene matches: 4. The CDR3 sequence is 14 residues long. CDR3 nucleotide sequence: TGTGCCAGCAGTTACGCGGGAGCGGTCGGGGAGCTGTTTTTT. Translated: CASSYAGAVGELFF.

This clone was observed a few times. V gene TRBV10-3 combines with J gene TRBJ1-5; D might be TRBD1 (6 bases). Per germline, CDR1 ENHRY and CDR2 SYGVKD. There are 15 residues in the CDR3. Trimming removed 4 bases from V and 3 bases from J, with 13 bases in between. The CDR3 region is CAISGQGSANQPQHF. The CDR3 DNA follows: TGTGCCATCAGTGGGCAGGGGTCGGCCAATCAGCCCCAGCATTTT.

This chain uses TRBV5-1 with TRBJ2-7, with D perhaps matching TRBD1 (6 bases). Trimming pared 4 bases from V and 5 bases from J, leaving 13 bases between. From germline, CDR1 is SGHRS and CDR2 YFSETQ. The CDR3 is made up of 13 amino acids. The DNA for the CDR3 is TGCGCCAGCAGCACGACAGGTTTAGACGAGCAGTACTTC. It is translated as CASSTTGLDEQYF.

This clone was recorded only once. The chain carries TRBV4-3 and TRBJ1-2; TRBD1 aligns across 8 bases. Germline CDR1 is LGHNA and CDR2 is YSLEER. This CDR3 has 17 residues. V gave up 4 bases and J gave up 4 bases; unmatched junction bases: 14. CDR3 coding DNA: TGCGCCAGCAGCCGCGAACGCCGGGCAGGGGGCGCCTATGGCTACACCTTC. Protein product: CASSRERRAGGAYGYTF.

This clone was recorded a few times. V usage is TRBV19 and J usage is TRBJ2-7, with D hard to call. Germline-derived CDR1 and CDR2 are LNHDA and SQIVND (reference sequence). Trimming removed 4 bases from V and 0 bases from J, with 10 bases in between. The CDR3 extends over 14 amino acids. CDR3 in DNA: TGTGCCAGTAGTACCTTACCTAGCTCCTACGAGCAGTACTTC. It codes for CASSTLPSSYEQYF.

The chain is built from TRBV27 and TRBJ1-6, with a weak D call TRBD1 (5 bases). This CDR3 is 15 amino acids long. Deletions cut 5 bases from V and 7 bases from J, with 15 bases between. Germline values: CDR1 MNHEY, CDR2 SMNVEV (reference sequence). CDR3 bases: TGTGCCAGCAGTCGGAGGGGTCTGTCCAATTCACCCCTCCACTTT. Its translation: CASSRRGLSNSPLHF.

The V and J genes are TRBV9 and TRBJ2-1, with 8 bases matching TRBD1. This CDR3 spans 17 amino acids. Per germline, CDR1 SGDLS and CDR2 YYNGEE. Trimming took 3 bases from V and 3 from J; bases not matched to a gene: 11. The CDR3: CASSGYRGTGYYNEQFF. As DNA, the CDR3 is TGTGCCAGCAGCGGCTACCGGGGGACAGGCTACTACAATGAGCAGTTCTTC. The full variable domain, rest sourced from reference TRBV9 and TRBJ2-1, is DSGVTQTPKHLITATGQRVTLRCSPRSGDLSVYWYQQSLDQGLQFLIQYYNGEERAKGNILERFSAQQFPDLHSELNLSSLELGDSALYFCASSGYRGTGYYNEQFFGPGTRLTVL.

The chain combines TRBV18 with TRBJ2-7, with D tentatively TRBD1 (6 bases). Germline CDR1 and CDR2: KGHSH and LQKENI. This CDR3 is 18 amino acids long. V was cut by 1 base and J by 0 bases, with 19 bases left in between. For the CDR3, the DNA is TGTGCCAGCTCACCACGCCAGGGGAGAAGCGGAAGCTCCTACGAGCAGTACTTC. Translation: CASSPRQGRSGSSYEQYF.

This chain connects TRBV27 to TRBJ1-4, with TRBD1 matching over 9 bases. V was pared by 5 bases and J by 7 bases, with 8 bases of the junction left unmatched. The germline V gene encodes CDR1 MNHEY and CDR2 SMNVEV (reference sequence). CDR3 size: 15 residues. CDR3 sequence reads: CASSTPGQGVEKLFF. The CDR3 DNA reads as TGTGCCAGCAGTACTCCGGGACAGGGTGTTGAAAAACTGTTTTTT.

The J gene is TRBJ2-2, the V gene TRBV11-2, with a possible D match to TRBD2 (6 bases). The germline CDR1 and CDR2 sequences are SGHAT and FQNNGV. V lost 0 bases to trimming and J lost 7 bases, with 18 bases between them. The CDR3 covers 17 residues. The CDR3 region is CASSLDHISGRNGELFF. The DNA for the CDR3 is TGTGCCAGCAGCTTAGATCACATTAGCGGTCGGAACGGGGAGCTGTTTTTT.

This clone showed up just once. CDR3 DNA sequence: TGTGCCAGCAGTGAAGCGCAGGGCAGGACCGGGGAGCTGTTTTTT. Amino acids: CASSEAQGRTGELFF. This chain links TRBV6-1 with TRBJ2-2, with D tentatively TRBD1 (5 bases). V dropped 0 bases and J dropped 5 bases, with 10 bases sitting between them. This CDR3 has 15 residues. CDR1 is MNHNS, CDR2 SASEGT, per germline.

The chain has TRBV29-1 and TRBJ1-2; TRBD1 matches at 9 bases. The CDR3 length is 17 residues. Germline lookup yields CDR1 SQVTM and CDR2 ANQGSEA. V was clipped by 1 base and J by 2 bases; unmatched bases: 11. The CDR3: CSVEGGARQGVNYGYTF. Here the CDR3 DNA reads TGCAGCGTTGAAGGTGGGGCAAGACAGGGGGTGAACTATGGCTACACCTTC.